What follows is one TCR beta chain and its context. No antigen is known for it. The data originate from a study of human T cells and chemical hapten exposure. Overall study results and limits: Sensitizing with DPC caused no change in TCRs above 1 in 1000 frequency. Donor immune responses may differ from healthy people's, since all donors had alopecia.

Time point noted: patch test 3, about 24 weeks after DPC sensitization. The treatment: therapeutic diphenylcyclopropenone sensitization with weekly scalp DPC. Original analysis: Across samples, TCR counts had a median of about 93,000 and ranged from 23,224 to 690,600. TCRdb used MiXCR to reprocess the RACE reads, holding one entry per CDR3 protein. The V and J calls, along with clone size, are taken from TCRdb and not from the paper's own processing. Of about 84,000 distinct CDR3 sequences in the sample, 10% to 12% were seen once. V was shortened by 4 bases and J by 7 bases, with 18 bases between the two germline ends. Germline values: CDR1 SGHRS, CDR2 YFSETQ. The CDR3 has 15 residues.

The receptor was isolated from a woman between 45 and 65 years old with alopecia areata. Some clones in this sample may be carry-over from other donors' samples. The rearrangement uses TRBV5-1 and TRBJ2-1; either TRBD1 or TRBD2 may supply D (6 bases each). Sequencing used whole blood, obtained in connection with sensitization to the hapten diphenylcyclopropenone (DPC). CDR3 nucleotide sequence: TGCGCCAGCAGCCTTTTGTGGGGGGCGAGGAATGAGCAGTTCTTC. It encodes CASSLLWGARNEQFF.